These 30 T cell receptor beta chains originate from one sample sequenced in a study of T cell responses to AZD1222 COVID-19 vaccine. Clones were read by immunoSEQ multiplex PCR, and TCRdb kept only the in-frame ones, dropping some. The sample shows almost 50,000 clones, around 80% of them seen only once. This material consisted of peripheral blood, taken on day 0 of MenACWY control vaccination. The receptors here all came from an adult in good health.

The chain combines TRBV15 with TRBJ1-6; D call uncertain. Germline V lookup: CDR1 LNHNV, CDR2 YYDKDF (reference sequence). The CDR3 totals 13 residues. V was pared by 5 bases and J by 8 bases, with 10 bases between. CDR3 in amino acids: CATSGRRDSPLHF. The DNA of the CDR3 is TGTGCCACCAGCGGACGACGTGATTCACCCCTCCACTTT.

V usage is TRBV3-1 (or the pseudogene TRBV3-2) and J usage is TRBJ2-3; TRBD2 agrees at 9 bases. The CDR3 has 12 amino acids. V lost 4 bases and J lost 10; bases outside the gene matches: 3. The germline V gene encodes CDR1 LGHDT and CDR2 YNNKEL (reference sequence). The CDR3 sequence is CASSLSGGPQYF. CDR3 sequence (DNA): TGTGCCAGCAGCCTTAGCGGGGGCCCGCAGTATTTT.

The rearrangement uses TRBV6-5 and TRBJ2-7; a possible D gene is TRBD1 (6 bases). Deletions cut 6 bases from V and 0 bases from J, with 15 bases between. CDR1 and CDR2 (germline): MNHEY, SVGAGI. The CDR3 has 15 residues. This CDR3 reads CASSSGVPFSYEQYV. The CDR3 DNA sequence: TGTGCCAGCAGCTCAGGGGTTCCCTTCTCCTACGAGCAGTACGTC.

The V gene is TRBV12-3 or TRBV12-4, the J gene TRBJ1-5; no definite D call. The CDR3 runs to 11 residues. Trimming took off 4 bases at V and 11 bases at J, with 9 bases between the two ends. Here the CDR3 reads CASSSPAAQHF. The CDR3 DNA sequence: TGTGCCAGCAGTTCACCAGCGGCCCAGCATTTT.

This clone was observed a few times. V is TRBV18 and J is TRBJ2-5; tentative D call: TRBD1 (5 bases). CDR1 and CDR2 from the germline V gene are KGHSH and LQKENI. V was cut by 0 bases and J by 4 bases, with 12 bases left in between. The CDR3 sequence is 15 residues long. The CDR3 loop reads CASSPPLGVAETQYF. The CDR3 DNA sequence: TGTGCCAGCTCACCACCGCTAGGGGTGGCAGAGACCCAGTACTTC. Full variable domain (remainder filled in from reference TRBV18 and TRBJ2-5): NAGVMQNPRHLVRRRGQEARLRCSPMKGHSHVYWYRQLPEEGLKFMVYLQKENIIDESGMPKERFSAEFPKEGPSILRIQQVVRGDSAAYFCASSPPLGVAETQYFGPGTRLLVL.

The V call is TRBV18, the J call TRBJ2-2; no definite D call. V was clipped by 2 bases and J by 1 base, with 17 bases between them. The length of the CDR3 is 18 residues. Germline V CDR1 and CDR2: KGHSH, LQKENI. CDR3 DNA sequence: TGTGCCAGCTCACCATTCCGGAAAGGGCAACAGAACACCGGGGAGCTGTTTTTT. Translated: CASSPFRKGQQNTGELFF.

With regard to this clone: The identical CDR3 is also encoded by other nucleotide sequences in the sample. The V and J genes are TRBV5-4 and TRBJ2-5; D might be TRBD2 (5 bases). This CDR3 has 12 amino acids. V was cut by 4 bases and J by 4 bases, with 8 bases left in between. Germline-derived CDR1 and CDR2 are SGHNT and YYREEE (reference sequence). CDR3 nucleotide sequence: TGTGCCAGCAGCCTTGGGAGAGAGACCCAGTACTTC. Encoded protein: CASSLGRETQYF.

There are a few counts of this clone. The chain uses TRBV12-2 and TRBJ2-1; no check of the table's D call, TRBD1, against the DNA was made. TRBV12-2 is recorded as a pseudogene. The CDR3 consists of 15 residues. In DNA form, the CDR3 reads TGTGCAAGTCTCCAAGCCTCTTACGTTACAGTGTGGCAGTTCTTC. Translated, it gives CASLQASYVTVWQFF.

This chain joins TRBV19 and TRBJ1-4; 11 bases are a match to TRBD1. The junction had 9 bases not matched to a gene; V was cut back by 5 bases and J by 7 bases. Germline lookup yields CDR1 LNHDA and CDR2 SQIVND (reference sequence). The CDR3 totals 16 residues. The CDR3 loop reads CASSLSRTGGREKLFF. As DNA, the CDR3 is TGTGCCAGTAGTTTATCCCGGACAGGGGGCCGTGAAAAACTGTTTTTT.

J is TRBJ2-1 and V is TRBV3-1 (or the pseudogene TRBV3-2); D remains unclear. V was clipped by 4 bases and J by 8 bases, with 12 bases between them. CDR1 is LGHDT, CDR2 YNNKEL, per germline (reference sequence). CDR3 length: 13 residues. The CDR3 spells CASSPSWIDEQFF. CDR3 bases: TGTGCCAGCAGCCCGTCATGGATCGATGAGCAGTTCTTC.

For the CDR3, the DNA is TGTGCCAGCAGCACCGGACATCTCAACATTCAGTACTTC. Protein: CASSTGHLNIQYF. The chain carries TRBV3-1 (or the pseudogene TRBV3-2) and TRBJ2-4, with D maybe TRBD1 (5 bases). Germline V gives CDR1 LGHDT, CDR2 YNNKEL (reference sequence). This CDR3 comprises 13 residues. With 5 bases removed from V and 7 bases from J, the gap between germline ends came to 12 bases.

The chain recombines TRBV7-2 with TRBJ1-1; a possible D gene is TRBD1 (6 bases). The CDR3 consists of 14 residues. Germline V gives CDR1 SGHTA, CDR2 FQGNSA. V lost 4 bases and J 4 bases, leaving 13 bases between the germline ends. CDR3 sequence: CASSSGVGGTEAFF. CDR3 coding DNA: TGTGCCAGCAGCTCAGGGGTGGGTGGCACTGAAGCTTTCTTT.

The sample holds a few counts of this clone. The chain recombines TRBV19 with TRBJ2-2; TRBD1 matches at 7 bases. Germline trimming cut 2 bases from V and 2 bases from J; bases unmatched to any gene: 5. The CDR3 is 16 amino acids. Germline V lookup: CDR1 LNHDA, CDR2 SQIVND (reference sequence). The CDR3 DNA sequence: TGTGCCAGTAGTATAACGGGACAGATCAACACCGGGGAGCTGTTTTTT. Amino acid sequence: CASSITGQINTGELFF.

This clone was recorded a few times. The CDR3 DNA reads as TGTGCCAGCAGCTTAGGTGCGGTTCTTACCAACTCTGGAAACACCATATATTTT. This encodes CASSLGAVLTNSGNTIYF. The chain couples TRBV7-6 to TRBJ1-3; D remains ambiguous. CDR1 and CDR2 from the germline V gene are SGHVS and FNYEAQ. The CDR3 totals 18 residues. Trimming stripped 1 base from V and 0 bases from J, with 16 bases between.

The chain uses TRBV6-2 or TRBV6-3 and TRBJ1-1; D not resolved. Trimming removed 4 bases from V and 1 base from J, with 7 bases in between. CDR1 MNHEY and CDR2 SVGEGT come from the germline V gene. This CDR3 is built from 13 residues. The CDR3 bases are TGTGCCAGCAGTTTCGACACGAACACTGAAGCTTTCTTT. Translated, it gives CASSFDTNTEAFF.

This clone was seen a single time. The chain uses TRBV27 and TRBJ2-2; no definite D call. The V gene's germline CDR1 is MNHEY and CDR2 SMNVEV (reference sequence). This CDR3 comprises 14 residues. Trimming pared 2 bases from V and 0 bases from J, leaving 4 bases between. DNA of the CDR3: TGTGCCAGCAGTTTAATCACGAACACCGGGGAGCTGTTTTTT. Translated: CASSLITNTGELFF.

The gene calls are TRBV10-3 and TRBJ2-1; TRBD2 is a possible D gene (7 bases). Germline V CDR1 and CDR2: ENHRY, SYGVKD. The CDR3 covers 13 residues. V lost 6 bases to trimming and J lost 9 bases, with 15 bases between them. The CDR3 region has the DNA TGTGCCATCAGGAGGGGGGGCTCAAGTGAGCAGTTCTTC. Encoded protein: CAIRRGGSSEQFF.

This rearrangement joins TRBV7-2 to TRBJ2-2; 9 bases line up with TRBD2. Trimming took 0 bases from V and 5 from J; bases not matched to a gene: 4. This CDR3 has 16 amino acids. The germline V gene has CDR1 SGHTA and CDR2 FQGNSA. The CDR3 nucleotides read TGTGCCAGCAGCTTAGCCGGCGGGAGGGGGACCGGGGAGCTGTTTTTT. This translates into CASSLAGGRGTGELFF. The full variable domain, in which reference TRBV7-2 and TRBJ2-2 provide the parts outside the CDR3, is GAGVSQSPSNKVTEKGKDVELRCDPISGHTALYWYRQSLGQGLEFLIYFQGNSAPDKSGLPSDRFSAERTGGSVSTLTIQRTQQEDSAVYLCASSLAGGRGTGELFFGEGSRLTVL.

This clone came up once. The rearrangement links TRBV12-5 to TRBJ1-2, with D perhaps TRBD1 (5 bases). V was trimmed by 6 bases and J by 1 base, leaving 9 bases between them. Germline CDR1 is LGHNT and CDR2 is FRNRAP. This CDR3 is 13 amino acids long. CDR3 protein: CASGGTLNYGYTF. The CDR3 DNA sequence: TGTGCTAGTGGCGGGACTCTTAACTATGGCTACACCTTC.

This chain connects TRBV5-1 to TRBJ1-3; TRBD1 is a possible D gene (5 bases). The V end lost 1 base, the J end lost 4 bases, and 15 bases lay between the germline ends. This CDR3 comprises 16 residues. Germline V CDR1 and CDR2: SGHRS, YFSETQ. The CDR3 protein is CASSLRQGPAGNTIYF. CDR3 in DNA: TGCGCCAGCAGCTTGAGGCAGGGACCGGCAGGAAACACCATATATTTT.

Only one count was recorded for this clone. The J gene is TRBJ2-1, the V gene TRBV6-4, with D possibly called TRBD1 or TRBD2 (5 bases each). The CDR3 spans 13 residues. The V end lost 4 bases, the J end lost 6 bases, and 10 bases lay between the germline ends. Germline loops: CDR1 MRHNA, CDR2 SNTAGT. DNA of the CDR3: TGTGCCAGCAGTGTCGACGGGGCCAATGAGCAGTTCTTC. It encodes CASSVDGANEQFF.

The gene calls are TRBV2 and TRBJ1-2; D not resolved. Trimming removed 0 bases from V and 4 bases from J, with 6 bases in between. Germline CDR1 SNHLY, CDR2 FYNNEI. The CDR3 has 13 residues. As DNA, the CDR3 is TGTGCCAGCAGTGAAGCCGGACCCTATGGCTACACCTTC. Protein sequence: CASSEAGPYGYTF.

The chain joins TRBV19 to TRBJ2-1; 7 bases match TRBD1. J gave up 4 bases and V 4 bases, and 7 bases lay outside the gene matches. CDR3 length equals 15 residues. Germline V CDR1 and CDR2: LNHDA, SQIVND (reference sequence). CDR3 nucleotides: TGTGCCAGTAGTAGGGGGCAGGGGGTATACAATGAGCAGTTCTTC. It codes for CASSRGQGVYNEQFF.

The rearrangement links TRBV2 to TRBJ2-7; perhaps TRBD1 as D (5 bases). This CDR3 has 12 residues. Trimming removed 5 bases at V and 8 bases at J, with 13 bases between. Germline CDR1 reads SNHLY; CDR2 reads FYNNEI. CDR3 residues: CASSPQGYKQYV. The CDR3 DNA sequence: TGTGCCAGCAGTCCCCAGGGATACAAGCAGTACGTC.

V and J are TRBV6-5 and TRBJ1-1; D unclear. The CDR3 length is 13 residues. Trimming took 7 bases from V and 2 from J, leaving 11 bases between them. Germline V gene data show CDR1 as MNHEY and CDR2 as SVGAGI. CDR3 sequence: CASTSRVNTEAFF. CDR3 nucleotide sequence: TGTGCCAGCACCTCGAGGGTTAACACTGAAGCTTTCTTT.

The chain couples TRBV23-1 to TRBJ2-3, with a possible D match to TRBD1 (6 bases). TRBV23-1 is filed as an ORF, its function uncertain. Trimming took off 3 bases at V and 4 bases at J, with 14 bases between the two ends. The CDR3 runs 15 residues. CDR3 sequence (DNA): TGCGCCAGCAGTCAGTCCCTCTGGACAGCAGATACGCAGTATTTT. Protein: CASSQSLWTADTQYF.

The rearrangement links TRBV2 to TRBJ1-1, with D perhaps TRBD1 (5 bases). V lost 10 bases to trimming and J lost 10 bases, with 13 bases between them. Germline V CDR1 and CDR2: SNHLY, FYNNEI. The CDR3 is 10 residues long. This chain's CDR3 is CAITRVVAFF. The CDR3 DNA sequence: TGTGCCATAACCAGGGTGGTAGCTTTCTTT.

In nucleotides, the CDR3 is TGTGCCAGTAGGCTCGCAGGGGGGGCTTACAATCAGCCCCAGCATTTT. As protein: CASRLAGGAYNQPQHF. V gene TRBV19 combines with J gene TRBJ1-5; 7 bases fit TRBD1. Germline assignment: CDR1 LNHDA and CDR2 SQIVND (reference sequence). V lost 6 bases, J lost 3 bases, and 11 bases stayed unmatched. The CDR3 loop spans 16 amino acids.

The rearrangement uses TRBV5-6 and TRBJ1-1, with 12 positions matching TRBD1. From germline, CDR1 is SGHDT and CDR2 YYEEEE. Germline trimming cut 5 bases from V and 3 bases from J; bases unmatched to any gene: 14. The CDR3 runs to 18 residues. The CDR3 loop is CASSSLRDRGQADTEAFF. The CDR3 bases are TGTGCCAGCAGTTCACTGCGGGACAGGGGGCAGGCTGACACTGAAGCTTTCTTT.

Only one count was recorded for this clone. The rearrangement links TRBV7-9 to TRBJ1-2, with D maybe TRBD1 (5 bases). V lost 4 bases and J 1 base, leaving 10 bases between the germline ends. CDR3 length: 14 amino acids. Germline V gene data show CDR1 as SEHNR and CDR2 as FQNEAQ (reference sequence). CDR3 in DNA: TGTGCCAGCAGCTCAGGGATATTTAACTATGGCTACACCTTC. Translated: CASSSGIFNYGYTF.